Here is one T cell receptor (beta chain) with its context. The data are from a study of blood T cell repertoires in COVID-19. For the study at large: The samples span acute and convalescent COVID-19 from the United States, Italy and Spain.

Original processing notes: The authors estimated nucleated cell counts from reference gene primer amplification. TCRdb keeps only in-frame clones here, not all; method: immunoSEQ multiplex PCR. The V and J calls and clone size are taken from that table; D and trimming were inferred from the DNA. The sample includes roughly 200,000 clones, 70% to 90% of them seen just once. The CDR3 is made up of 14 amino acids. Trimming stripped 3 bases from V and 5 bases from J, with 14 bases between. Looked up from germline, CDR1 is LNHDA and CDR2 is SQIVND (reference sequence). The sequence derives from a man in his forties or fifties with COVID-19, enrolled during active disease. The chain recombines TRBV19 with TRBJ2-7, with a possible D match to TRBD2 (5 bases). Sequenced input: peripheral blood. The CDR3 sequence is CASSIGIGFHEQYF. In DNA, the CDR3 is TGTGCCAGTAGTATCGGGATAGGGTTCCACGAGCAGTACTTC.